This T cell receptor (beta chain) was identified during a study of blood T cell repertoires in COVID-19. Across the study: Samples of COVID-19 (acute and convalescent) were obtained from the United States, Italy and Spain. PBMCs, B-cell-depleted T cells, or T cells were the source of the cDNA or gDNA that made up the material.

The CDR3 runs to 15 residues. Looked up from germline, CDR1 is GTSNPN and CDR2 is SVGIG (reference sequence). The germline V and J ends were trimmed by 0 bases and 5 bases, with 16 bases remaining between them. Authors' methods: Reference gene primer amplification gave nucleated cell count estimates. Profiled with immunoSEQ multiplex PCR; TCRdb holds only in-frame clones, not every one. V, J and clone size derive from that table, while D and trimming were established from the DNA sequence. This table holds 150,000 or so clones, around 84% found once. It was during active infection that Seattle patients were enrolled and then longitudinally followed.

The specimen sequenced was peripheral blood. The chain has TRBV30 and TRBJ1-2; the D is unclear. This clonotype was sampled from a woman aged 45 to 65 with COVID-19, enrolled during active disease. For the CDR3, the DNA is TGTGCCTGGAGTGTACCGTCGACTTTAGCGTATGGCTACACCTTC. Its translation is CAWSVPSTLAYGYTF.